Presented here are 7 T cell receptor beta chains from one specimen sequenced in a study of vaccination effects on CD4 cells after COVID-19. TCRdb keeps only in-frame clones here, not all; method: immunoSEQ multiplex PCR. The sample holds tens of thousands of clones; around 67% are singletons and the top ten take about 2%. Having been cultured for 9 to 11 days, the cells underwent CD4+ T cell isolation. Two doses of either BNT162b2 or mRNA-1273 were given to each participant. No antigen is known for these receptors. The specimen was CD4+ T cells from PBMCs cultured without peptide, collected after COVID-19 vaccination. The origin of the receptors is a human donor who received a COVID-19 vaccine.

This rearrangement joins TRBV7-2 to TRBJ1-2; 9 nucleotides line up with TRBD1. This CDR3 has 14 amino acids. In germline, CDR1 is SGHTA, CDR2 FQGNSA. Trimming took 5 bases from V and 4 from J; bases not matched to a gene: 5. The CDR3 DNA reads TGTGCCAGCAGCCAAGGGACAGGGTTCTATGGCTACACCTTC. It codes for CASSQGTGFYGYTF. The full variable domain, in which reference TRBV7-2 and TRBJ1-2 provide the parts outside the CDR3, is GAGVSQSPSNKVTEKGKDVELRCDPISGHTALYWYRQSLGQGLEFLIYFQGNSAPDKSGLPSDRFSAERTGGSVSTLTIQRTQQEDSAVYLCASSQGTGFYGYTFGSGTRLTVV.

This clone showed up just once. J is TRBJ2-1 and V is TRBV29-1; D is ambiguous. CDR1 SQVTM and CDR2 ANQGSEA come from the germline V gene. The V and J ends lost 7 bases and 4 bases respectively, with 17 bases between them. The CDR3 covers 14 residues. CDR3 nucleotide sequence: TGCAGCGGCTGGACGGATTATCTATACAATGAGCAGTTCTTC. It specifies CSGWTDYLYNEQFF.

V usage is TRBV5-8 and J usage is TRBJ2-3; 7 bases are shared with TRBD1. The CDR3 sequence is 18 residues long. After removal of 7 bases from V and 2 bases from J, the junction contained 19 bases not matched to a gene. The germline gives CDR1 SGHTS, CDR2 YDEGEE. The DNA of the CDR3 is TGTGCCAGCCCCCTACACCCGGGACAGCGAACGATCACAGATACGCAGTATTTT. Residues: CASPLHPGQRTITDTQYF.

The chain is built from TRBV5-1 and TRBJ2-4, with 11 bases identical to TRBD2. Germline loops: CDR1 SGHRS, CDR2 YFSETQ. The CDR3 consists of 17 residues. V gave up 3 bases and J gave up 5 bases; unmatched junction bases: 10. The CDR3: CASSSSEVAGGQNIQYF. CDR3 sequence (DNA): TGCGCCAGCAGCTCATCGGAGGTAGCGGGGGGGCAAAACATTCAGTACTTC.

The table lists this clone with a few counts. V is TRBV7-9 and J is TRBJ2-1; possible D gene TRBD1, 5 bases. V gave up 1 base and J gave up 4 bases, with 11 bases separating them. The germline V gene has CDR1 SEHNR and CDR2 FQNEAQ (reference sequence). The CDR3 totals 15 residues. The CDR3 protein is CASSLEGKRYNEQFF. DNA of the CDR3: TGTGCCAGCAGCTTAGAGGGGAAACGGTACAATGAGCAGTTCTTC.

The rearrangement joins TRBV4-1 to TRBJ2-3; 10 nucleotides align to TRBD2. Trimming took 4 bases from V and 6 from J; bases not matched to a gene: 10. This CDR3 spans 16 amino acids. The germline gives CDR1 MGHRA, CDR2 YSYEKL. The CDR3 spells CASSRAQRGGADTQYF. In DNA form, the CDR3 reads TGCGCCAGCAGCCGCGCCCAGCGGGGGGGCGCTGATACGCAGTATTTT.

The V and J genes are TRBV5-5 and TRBJ2-7; D gene ambiguous. V was shortened by 2 bases and J by 2 bases, with 11 bases between the two germline ends. Per germline, CDR1 SGHKS and CDR2 YYEKEE (reference sequence). The CDR3 covers 14 residues. In DNA form, the CDR3 reads TGTGCCAGCAGCTTCGGCCCGAACACCTACGAGCAGTACGTC. The encoded protein is CASSFGPNTYEQYV.